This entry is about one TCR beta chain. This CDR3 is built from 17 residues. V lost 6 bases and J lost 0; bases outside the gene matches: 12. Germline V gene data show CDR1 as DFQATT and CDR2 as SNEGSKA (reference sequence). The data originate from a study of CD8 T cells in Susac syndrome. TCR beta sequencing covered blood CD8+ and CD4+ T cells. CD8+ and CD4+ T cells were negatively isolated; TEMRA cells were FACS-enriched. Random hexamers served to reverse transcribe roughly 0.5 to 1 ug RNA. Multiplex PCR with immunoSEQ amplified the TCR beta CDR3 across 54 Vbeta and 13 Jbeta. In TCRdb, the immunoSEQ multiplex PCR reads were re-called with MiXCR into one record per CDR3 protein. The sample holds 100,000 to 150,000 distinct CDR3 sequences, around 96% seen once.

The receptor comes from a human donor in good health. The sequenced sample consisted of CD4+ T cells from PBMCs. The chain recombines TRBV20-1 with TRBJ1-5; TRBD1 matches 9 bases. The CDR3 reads CSAAIPGQGISNQPQHF. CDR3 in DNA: TGCAGTGCCGCAATCCCGGGACAGGGAATTAGCAATCAGCCCCAGCATTTT.